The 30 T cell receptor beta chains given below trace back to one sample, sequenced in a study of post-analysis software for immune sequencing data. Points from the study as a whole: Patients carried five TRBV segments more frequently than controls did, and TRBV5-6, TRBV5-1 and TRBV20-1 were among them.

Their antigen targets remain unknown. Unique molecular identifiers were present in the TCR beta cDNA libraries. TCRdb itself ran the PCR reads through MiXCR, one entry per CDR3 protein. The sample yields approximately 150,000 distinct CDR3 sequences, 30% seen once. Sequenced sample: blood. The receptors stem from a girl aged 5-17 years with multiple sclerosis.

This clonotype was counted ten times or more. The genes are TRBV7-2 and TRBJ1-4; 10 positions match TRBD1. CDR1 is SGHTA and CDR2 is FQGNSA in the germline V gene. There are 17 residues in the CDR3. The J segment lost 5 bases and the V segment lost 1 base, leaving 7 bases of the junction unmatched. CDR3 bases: TGTGCCAGCAGCTTAGGAAGGACAGGGGGAACGAATGAAAAACTGTTTTTT. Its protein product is CASSLGRTGGTNEKLFF.

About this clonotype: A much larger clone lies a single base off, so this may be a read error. The DNA for the CDR3 is TGCAGTGCTACCCCGGTGGACAGGGGAACCTACAATGAGCAGTTCTTC. Translating gives CSATPVDRGTYNEQFF. The chain combines TRBV20-1 with TRBJ2-1; 9 positions match TRBD1. Germline V CDR1 and CDR2: DFQATT, SNEGSKA (reference sequence). J gave up 2 bases and V 4 bases, and 9 bases lay outside the gene matches. The CDR3 covers 16 residues.

CDR3 protein: CSADRGHTGELFF. The CDR3 DNA follows: TGCAGCGCTGACAGGGGGCACACCGGGGAGCTGTTTTTT. J is TRBJ2-2 and V is TRBV29-1; TRBD1 matches 10 bases. V dropped 7 bases and J dropped 3; count of bases not matched to a gene: 2. The CDR3 totals 13 residues. From germline, CDR1 is SQVTM and CDR2 ANQGSEA.

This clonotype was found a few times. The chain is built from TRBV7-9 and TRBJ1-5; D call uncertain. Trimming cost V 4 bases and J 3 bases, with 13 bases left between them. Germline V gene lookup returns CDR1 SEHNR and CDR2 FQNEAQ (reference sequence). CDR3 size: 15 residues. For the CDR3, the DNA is TGTGCCAGCAGCTCCCCGGTCGAAGCCAATCAGCCCCAGCATTTT. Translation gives CASSSPVEANQPQHF.

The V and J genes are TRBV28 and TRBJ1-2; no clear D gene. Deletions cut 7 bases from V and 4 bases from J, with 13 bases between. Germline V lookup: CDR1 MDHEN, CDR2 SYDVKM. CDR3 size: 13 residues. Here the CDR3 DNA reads TGTGCCAGCACCGTGGACGGACTCTATGGCTACACCTTC. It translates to CASTVDGLYGYTF.

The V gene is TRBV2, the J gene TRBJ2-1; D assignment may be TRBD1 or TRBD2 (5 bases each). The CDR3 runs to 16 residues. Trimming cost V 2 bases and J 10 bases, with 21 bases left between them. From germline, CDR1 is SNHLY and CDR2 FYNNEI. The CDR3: CASSETGVLTGTEQFF. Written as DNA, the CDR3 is TGTGCCAGCAGTGAAACCGGGGTCCTCACCGGGACCGAGCAGTTCTTC.

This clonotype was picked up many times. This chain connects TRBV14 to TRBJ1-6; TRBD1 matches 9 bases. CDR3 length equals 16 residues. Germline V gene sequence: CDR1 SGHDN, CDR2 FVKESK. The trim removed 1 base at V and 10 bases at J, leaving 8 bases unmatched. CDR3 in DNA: TGTGCCAGCAGCCAAGCCCGGGGGGACAGGGTATCACCCCTCCACTTT. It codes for CASSQARGDRVSPLHF.

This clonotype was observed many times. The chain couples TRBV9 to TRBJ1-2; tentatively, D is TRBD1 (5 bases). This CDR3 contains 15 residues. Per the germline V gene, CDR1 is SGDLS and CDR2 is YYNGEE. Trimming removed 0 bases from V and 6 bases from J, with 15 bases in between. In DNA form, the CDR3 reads TGTGCCAGCAGCGTAGACGAAGGGGACTCGGATGGCTACACCTTC. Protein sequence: CASSVDEGDSDGYTF. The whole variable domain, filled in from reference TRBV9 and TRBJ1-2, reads DSGVTQTPKHLITATGQRVTLRCSPRSGDLSVYWYQQSLDQGLQFLIQYYNGEERAKGNILERFSAQQFPDLHSELNLSSLELGDSALYFCASSVDEGDSDGYTFGSGTRLTVV.

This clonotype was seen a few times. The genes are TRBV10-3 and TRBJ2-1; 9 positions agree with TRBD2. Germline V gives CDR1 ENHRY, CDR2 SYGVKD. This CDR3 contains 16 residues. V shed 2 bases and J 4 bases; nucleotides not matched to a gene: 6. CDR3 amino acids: CAISEPGTSTYNEQFF. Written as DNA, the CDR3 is TGTGCCATCAGTGAGCCAGGGACTAGCACGTACAATGAGCAGTTCTTC.

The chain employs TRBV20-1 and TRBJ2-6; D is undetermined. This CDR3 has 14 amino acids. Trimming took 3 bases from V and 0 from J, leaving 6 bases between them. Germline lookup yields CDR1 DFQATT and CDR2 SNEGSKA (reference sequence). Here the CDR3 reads CSASPISGANVLTF. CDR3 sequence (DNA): TGCAGTGCTAGTCCCATCTCTGGGGCCAACGTCCTGACTTTC.

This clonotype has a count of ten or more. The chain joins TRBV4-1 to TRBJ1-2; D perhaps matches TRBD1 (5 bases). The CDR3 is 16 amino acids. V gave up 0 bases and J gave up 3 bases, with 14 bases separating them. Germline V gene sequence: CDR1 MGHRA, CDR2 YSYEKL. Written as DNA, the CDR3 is TGCGCCAGCAGCCAAGATGTAGGGGCCGACTACTATGGCTACACCTTC. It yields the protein CASSQDVGADYYGYTF.

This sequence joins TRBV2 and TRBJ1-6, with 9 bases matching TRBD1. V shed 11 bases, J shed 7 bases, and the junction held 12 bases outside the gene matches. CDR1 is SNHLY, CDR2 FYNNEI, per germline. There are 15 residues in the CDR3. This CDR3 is CAGMGTGWPNSPLHF. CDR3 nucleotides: TGTGCCGGCATGGGGACAGGGTGGCCCAATTCACCCCTCCACTTT. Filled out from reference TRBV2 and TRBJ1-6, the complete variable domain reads EPEVTQTPSHQVTQMGQEVILRCVPISNHLYFYWYRQILGQKVEFLVSFYNNEISEKSEIFDDQFSVERPDGSNFTLKIRSTKLEDSAMYFCAGMGTGWPNSPLHFGNGTRLTVT.

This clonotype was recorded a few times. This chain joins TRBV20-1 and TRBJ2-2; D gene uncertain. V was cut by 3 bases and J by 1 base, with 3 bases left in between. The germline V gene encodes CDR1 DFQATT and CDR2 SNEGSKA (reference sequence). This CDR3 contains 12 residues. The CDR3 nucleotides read TGCAGTGCTAGGTGGAACACCGGGGAGCTGTTTTTT. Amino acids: CSARWNTGELFF.

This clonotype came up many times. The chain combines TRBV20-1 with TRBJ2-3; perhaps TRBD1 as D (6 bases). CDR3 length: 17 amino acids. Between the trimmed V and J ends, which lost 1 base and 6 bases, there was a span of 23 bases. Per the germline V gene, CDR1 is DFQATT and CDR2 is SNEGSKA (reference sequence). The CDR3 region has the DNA TGCAGTGCTAGAGGACCAAAGTGGGCAGGGGAAGGGGATACGCAGTATTTT. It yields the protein CSARGPKWAGEGDTQYF.

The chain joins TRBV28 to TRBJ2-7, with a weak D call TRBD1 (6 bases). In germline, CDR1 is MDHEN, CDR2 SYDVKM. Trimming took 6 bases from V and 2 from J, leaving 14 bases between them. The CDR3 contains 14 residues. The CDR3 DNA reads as TGTGCCAGCAGCCCGACAGAGGGGGCCTACGAGCAGTACTTC. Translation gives CASSPTEGAYEQYF. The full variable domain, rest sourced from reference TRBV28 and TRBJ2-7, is DVKVTQSSRYLVKRTGEKVFLECVQDMDHENMFWYRQDPGLGLRLIYFSYDVKMKEKGDIPEGYSVSREKKERFSLILESASTNQTSMYLCASSPTEGAYEQYFGPGTRLTVT.

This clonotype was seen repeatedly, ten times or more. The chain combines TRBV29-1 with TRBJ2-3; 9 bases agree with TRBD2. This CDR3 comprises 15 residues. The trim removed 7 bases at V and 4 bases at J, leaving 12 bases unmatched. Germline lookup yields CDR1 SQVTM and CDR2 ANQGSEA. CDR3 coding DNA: TGCAGCGACTCCCCCACTAGCGGGCGAGCAGATACGCAGTATTTT. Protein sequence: CSDSPTSGRADTQYF.

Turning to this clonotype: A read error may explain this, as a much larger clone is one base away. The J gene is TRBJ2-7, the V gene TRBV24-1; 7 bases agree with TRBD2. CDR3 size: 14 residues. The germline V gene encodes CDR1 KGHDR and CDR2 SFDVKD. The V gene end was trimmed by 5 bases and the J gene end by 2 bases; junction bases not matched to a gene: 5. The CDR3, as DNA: TGTGCCACCAGTGGGTCCGGGACTACCTACGAGCAGTACTTC. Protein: CATSGSGTTYEQYF.

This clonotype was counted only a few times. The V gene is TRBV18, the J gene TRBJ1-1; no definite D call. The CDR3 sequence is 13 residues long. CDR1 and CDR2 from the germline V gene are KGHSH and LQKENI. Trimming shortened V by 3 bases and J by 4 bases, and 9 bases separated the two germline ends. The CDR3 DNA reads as TGTGCCAGCTCACCCGACGGTACCACTGAAGCTTTCTTT. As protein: CASSPDGTTEAFF.

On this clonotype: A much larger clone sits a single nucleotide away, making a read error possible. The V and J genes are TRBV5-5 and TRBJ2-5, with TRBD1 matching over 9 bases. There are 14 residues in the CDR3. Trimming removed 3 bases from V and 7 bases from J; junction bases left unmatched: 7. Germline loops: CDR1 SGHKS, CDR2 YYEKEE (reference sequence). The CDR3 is CASSSGQGGGTQYF. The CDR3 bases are TGTGCCAGCAGCTCGGGACAGGGTGGGGGGACCCAGTACTTC.

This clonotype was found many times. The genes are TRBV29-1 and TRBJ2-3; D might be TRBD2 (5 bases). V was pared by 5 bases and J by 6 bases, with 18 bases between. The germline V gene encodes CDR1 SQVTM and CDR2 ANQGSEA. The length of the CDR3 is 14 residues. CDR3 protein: CSVLALAEGDTQYF. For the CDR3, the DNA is TGCAGCGTTCTTGCGCTAGCCGAAGGGGATACGCAGTATTTT.

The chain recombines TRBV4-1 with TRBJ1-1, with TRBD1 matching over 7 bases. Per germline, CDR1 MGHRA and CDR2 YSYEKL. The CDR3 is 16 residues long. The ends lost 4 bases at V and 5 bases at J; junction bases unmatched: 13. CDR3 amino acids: CASSRPGTDYLTEAFF. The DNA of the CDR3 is TGCGCCAGCAGCCGCCCAGGGACAGACTATTTAACTGAAGCTTTCTTT.

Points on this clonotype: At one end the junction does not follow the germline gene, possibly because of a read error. CDR3 in DNA: TGCAGTGCTAGGACAGGGGGCTTTTTTTCACCCCCCCACTTT. Its translation is CSARTGGFFSPPHF. The J gene is TRBJ1-6, the V gene TRBV20-1; 10 bases align to TRBD1. Germline-derived CDR1 and CDR2 are DFQATT and SNEGSKA (reference sequence). The CDR3 runs to 14 residues.

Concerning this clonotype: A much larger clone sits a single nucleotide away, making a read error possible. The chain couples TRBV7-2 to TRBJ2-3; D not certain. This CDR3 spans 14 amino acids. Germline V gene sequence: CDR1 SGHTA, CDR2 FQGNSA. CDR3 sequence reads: CARSFDGFKDTQYF. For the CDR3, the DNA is TGTGCCCGCAGCTTTGACGGGTTCAAAGATACGCAGTATTTT.

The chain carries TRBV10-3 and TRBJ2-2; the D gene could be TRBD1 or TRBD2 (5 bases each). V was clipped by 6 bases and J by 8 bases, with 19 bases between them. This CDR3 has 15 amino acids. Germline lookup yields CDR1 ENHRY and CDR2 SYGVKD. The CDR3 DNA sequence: TGTGCCATCAGGGTTGGGGACCTATATCAAGGGGAGCTGTTTTTT. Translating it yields CAIRVGDLYQGELFF.

The DNA of the CDR3 is TGTGCCAGTAGTATCAGGGATCAAGAAGCTTTCTTT. Translating gives CASSIRDQEAFF. V usage is TRBV19 and J usage is TRBJ1-1; TRBD1 might be the D (5 bases). Trimming stripped 3 bases from V and 8 bases from J, with 10 bases between. CDR1 is LNHDA and CDR2 is SQIVND in the germline V gene (reference sequence). There are 12 residues in the CDR3.

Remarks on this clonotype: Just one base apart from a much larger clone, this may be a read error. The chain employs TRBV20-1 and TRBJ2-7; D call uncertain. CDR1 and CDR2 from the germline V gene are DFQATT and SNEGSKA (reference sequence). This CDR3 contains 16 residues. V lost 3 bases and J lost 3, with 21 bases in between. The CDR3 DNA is TGCAGTGCTAGGGCGATAGAGGCACCTAACTACTACGAGCAGTACTTC. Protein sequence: CSARAIEAPNYYEQYF.

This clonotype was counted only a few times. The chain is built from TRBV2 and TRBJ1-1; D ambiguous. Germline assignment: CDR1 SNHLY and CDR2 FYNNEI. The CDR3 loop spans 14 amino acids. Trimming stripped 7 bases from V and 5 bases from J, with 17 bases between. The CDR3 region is CASKGASGVTEAFF. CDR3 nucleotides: TGTGCCAGCAAAGGAGCGAGTGGAGTGACTGAAGCTTTCTTT.

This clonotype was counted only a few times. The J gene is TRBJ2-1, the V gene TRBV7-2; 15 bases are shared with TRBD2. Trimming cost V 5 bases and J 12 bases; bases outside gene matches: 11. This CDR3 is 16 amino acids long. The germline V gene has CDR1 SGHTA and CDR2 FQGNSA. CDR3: CASSPLRTSGRVSQFF. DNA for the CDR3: TGTGCCAGCAGCCCGTTAAGGACTAGCGGGAGGGTGTCGCAGTTCTTC.

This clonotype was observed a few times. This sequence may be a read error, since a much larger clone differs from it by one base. Here the CDR3 DNA reads TGCGCCAGCAGCTGGGCGGGGGGTTACACTGAAGCTTTCTTT. The encoded protein is CASSWAGGYTEAFF. The chain is built from TRBV5-1 and TRBJ1-1, with D perhaps matching TRBD1 (5 bases). V gave up 3 bases and J gave up 3 bases, with 12 bases separating them. The CDR3 extends over 14 amino acids. Looked up from germline, CDR1 is SGHRS and CDR2 is YFSETQ.

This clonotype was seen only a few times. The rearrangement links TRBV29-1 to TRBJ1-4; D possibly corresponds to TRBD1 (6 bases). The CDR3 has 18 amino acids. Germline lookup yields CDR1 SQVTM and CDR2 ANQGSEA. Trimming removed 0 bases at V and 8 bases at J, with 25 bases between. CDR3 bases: TGCAGCGTTGAAGAAAACCCTGAATCGACAGGTTGGGGGGAAAAACTGTTTTTT. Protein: CSVEENPESTGWGEKLFF.